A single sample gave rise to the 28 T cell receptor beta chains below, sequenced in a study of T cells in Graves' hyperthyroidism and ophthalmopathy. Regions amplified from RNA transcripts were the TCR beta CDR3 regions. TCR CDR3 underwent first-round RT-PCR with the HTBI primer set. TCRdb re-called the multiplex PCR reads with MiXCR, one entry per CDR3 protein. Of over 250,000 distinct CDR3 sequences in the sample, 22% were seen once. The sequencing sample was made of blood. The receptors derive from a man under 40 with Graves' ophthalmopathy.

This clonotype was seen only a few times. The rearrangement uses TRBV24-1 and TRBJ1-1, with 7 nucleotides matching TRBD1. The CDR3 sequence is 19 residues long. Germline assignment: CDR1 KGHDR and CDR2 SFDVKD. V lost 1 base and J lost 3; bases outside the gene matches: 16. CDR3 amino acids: CATSDFLTVRGQTDTEAFF. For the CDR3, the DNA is TGTGCCACCAGTGATTTTCTCACGGTAAGGGGGCAGACGGACACTGAAGCTTTCTTT.

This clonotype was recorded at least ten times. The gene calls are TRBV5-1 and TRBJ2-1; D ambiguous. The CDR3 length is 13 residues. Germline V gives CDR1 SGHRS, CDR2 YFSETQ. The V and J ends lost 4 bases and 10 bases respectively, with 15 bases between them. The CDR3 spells CASSPRLAGEQFF. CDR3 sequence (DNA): TGCGCCAGCAGCCCCAGACTCGCTGGGGAGCAGTTCTTC.

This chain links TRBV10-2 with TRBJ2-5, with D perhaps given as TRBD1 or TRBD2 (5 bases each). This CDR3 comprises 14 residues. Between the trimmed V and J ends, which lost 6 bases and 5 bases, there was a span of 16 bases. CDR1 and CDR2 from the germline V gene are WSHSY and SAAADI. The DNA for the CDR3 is TGCGCCAGCAGCCCGGGACGAGTCTTGGAGACCCAGTACTTC. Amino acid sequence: CASSPGRVLETQYF.

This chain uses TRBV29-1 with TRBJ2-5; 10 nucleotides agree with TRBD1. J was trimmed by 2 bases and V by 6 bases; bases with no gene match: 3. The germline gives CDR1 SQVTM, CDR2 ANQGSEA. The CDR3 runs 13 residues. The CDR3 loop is CSVLDRGQETQYF. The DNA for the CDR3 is TGCAGCGTGCTGGACAGGGGGCAAGAGACCCAGTACTTC.

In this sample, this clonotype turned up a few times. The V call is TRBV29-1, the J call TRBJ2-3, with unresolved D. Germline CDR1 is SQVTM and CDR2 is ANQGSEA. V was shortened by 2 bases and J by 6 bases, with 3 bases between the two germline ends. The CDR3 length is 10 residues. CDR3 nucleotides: TGCAGCGTTGAATTGGATACGCAGTATTTT. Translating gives CSVELDTQYF.

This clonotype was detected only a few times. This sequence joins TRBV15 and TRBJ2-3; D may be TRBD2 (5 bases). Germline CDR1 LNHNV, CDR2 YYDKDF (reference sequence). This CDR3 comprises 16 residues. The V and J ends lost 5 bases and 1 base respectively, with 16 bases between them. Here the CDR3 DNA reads TGTGCCACCAGCTCTTCTTTTCGAGCGGGCACAGATACGCAGTATTTT. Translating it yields CATSSSFRAGTDTQYF.

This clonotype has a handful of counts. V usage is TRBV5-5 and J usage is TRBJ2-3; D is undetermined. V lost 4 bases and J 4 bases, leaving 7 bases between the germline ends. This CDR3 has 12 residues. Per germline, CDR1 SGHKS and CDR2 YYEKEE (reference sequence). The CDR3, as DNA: TGTGCCAGCAGCCTGAGTTCAGATACGCAGTATTTT. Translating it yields CASSLSSDTQYF.

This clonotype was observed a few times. The CDR3 bases are TGTGCCAGCAGCTGGGGACTAGCGGGAGTCACCGGGGAGCTGTTTTTT. Its translation: CASSWGLAGVTGELFF. J is TRBJ2-2 and V is TRBV7-9; 14 nucleotides align to TRBD2. V lost 4 bases, J lost 4 bases, and 2 bases stayed unmatched. Germline V gene lookup returns CDR1 SEHNR and CDR2 FQNEAQ (reference sequence). This CDR3 contains 16 residues.

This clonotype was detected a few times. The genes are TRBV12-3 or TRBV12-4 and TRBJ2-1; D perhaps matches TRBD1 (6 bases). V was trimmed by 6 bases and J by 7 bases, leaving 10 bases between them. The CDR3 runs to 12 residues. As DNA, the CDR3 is TGTGCCAGCAGGGCCCAGGGGAATGAGCAGTTCTTC. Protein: CASRAQGNEQFF.

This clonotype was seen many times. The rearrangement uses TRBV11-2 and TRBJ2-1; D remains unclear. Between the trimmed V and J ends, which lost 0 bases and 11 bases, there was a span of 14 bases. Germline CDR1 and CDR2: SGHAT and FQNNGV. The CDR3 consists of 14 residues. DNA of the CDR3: TGTGCCAGCAGCTTAGACCCGAGGCCCCCCAAGCAGTTCTTC. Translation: CASSLDPRPPKQFF.

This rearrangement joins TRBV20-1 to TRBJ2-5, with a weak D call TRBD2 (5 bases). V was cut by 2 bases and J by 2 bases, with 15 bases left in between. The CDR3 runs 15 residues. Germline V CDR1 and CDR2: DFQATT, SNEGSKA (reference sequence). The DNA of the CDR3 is TGCAGTGCTAGAAGCTACACAAGCGGTCAAGAGACCCAGTACTTC. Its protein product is CSARSYTSGQETQYF.

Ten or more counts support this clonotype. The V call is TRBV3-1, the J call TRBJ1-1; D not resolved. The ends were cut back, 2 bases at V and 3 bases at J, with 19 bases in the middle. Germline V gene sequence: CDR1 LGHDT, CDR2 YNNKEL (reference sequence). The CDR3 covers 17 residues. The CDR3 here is CASSQQSSGRPYTEAFF. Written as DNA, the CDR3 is TGTGCCAGCAGCCAACAAAGTTCGGGCCGACCTTACACTGAAGCTTTCTTT.

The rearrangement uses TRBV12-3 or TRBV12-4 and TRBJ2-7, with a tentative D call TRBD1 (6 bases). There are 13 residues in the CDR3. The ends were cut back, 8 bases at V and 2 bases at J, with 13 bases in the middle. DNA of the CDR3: TGTGCCAGCCTGGAGAGGGGGACCTACGAGCAGTACTTC. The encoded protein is CASLERGTYEQYF.

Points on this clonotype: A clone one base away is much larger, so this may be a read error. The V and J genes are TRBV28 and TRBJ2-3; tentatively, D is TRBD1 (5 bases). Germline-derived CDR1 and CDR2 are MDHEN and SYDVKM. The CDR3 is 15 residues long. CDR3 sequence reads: CASSLGELSTGTQYF. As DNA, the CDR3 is TGTGCCAGCAGTTTAGGAGAGCTTAGCACAGGTACGCAGTATTTT.

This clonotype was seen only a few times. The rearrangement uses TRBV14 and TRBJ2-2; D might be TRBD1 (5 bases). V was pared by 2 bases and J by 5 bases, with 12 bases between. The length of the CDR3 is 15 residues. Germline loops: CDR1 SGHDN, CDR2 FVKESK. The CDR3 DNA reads TGTGCCAGCAGCCAACAGGGTGGGATAACCGGGGAGCTGTTTTTT. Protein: CASSQQGGITGELFF.

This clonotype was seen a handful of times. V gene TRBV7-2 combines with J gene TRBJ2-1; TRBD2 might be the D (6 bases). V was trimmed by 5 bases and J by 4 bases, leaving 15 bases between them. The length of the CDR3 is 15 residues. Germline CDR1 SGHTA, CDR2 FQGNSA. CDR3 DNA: TGTGCCAGCAGCCCTACTAGCCGAGGATACAATGAGCAGTTCTTC. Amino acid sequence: CASSPTSRGYNEQFF.

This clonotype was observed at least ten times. The CDR3 nucleotides are TGTGCTAGTGGTTTGGTAAAAGGTCAGGGGACAGATACGCAGTATTTT. It is translated as CASGLVKGQGTDTQYF. The chain couples TRBV12-5 to TRBJ2-3, with D perhaps TRBD1 (6 bases). This CDR3 is built from 16 residues. The V gene lost 0 bases and the J gene lost 3 bases, with 13 bases spanning the gap. Germline CDR1 reads LGHNT; CDR2 reads FRNRAP. The entire variable domain, with the rest obtained from reference TRBV12-5 and TRBJ2-3, is as follows: DARVTQTPRHKVTEMGQEVTMRCQPILGHNTVFWYRQTMMQGLELLAYFRNRAPLDDSGMPKDRFSAEMPDATLATLKIQPSEPRDSAVYFCASGLVKGQGTDTQYFGPGTRLTVL.

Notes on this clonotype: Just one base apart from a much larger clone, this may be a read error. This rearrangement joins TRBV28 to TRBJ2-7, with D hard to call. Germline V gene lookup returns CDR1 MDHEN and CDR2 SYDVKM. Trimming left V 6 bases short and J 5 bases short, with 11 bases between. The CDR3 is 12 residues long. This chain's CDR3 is CASRNTPHEQYF. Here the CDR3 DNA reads TGTGCCAGCAGGAACACTCCTCACGAGCAGTACTTC.

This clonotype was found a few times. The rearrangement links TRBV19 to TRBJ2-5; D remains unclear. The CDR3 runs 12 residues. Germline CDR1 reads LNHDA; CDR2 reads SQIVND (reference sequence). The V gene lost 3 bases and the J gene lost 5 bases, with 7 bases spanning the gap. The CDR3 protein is CASSMGGETQYF. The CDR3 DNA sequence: TGTGCCAGTAGTATGGGTGGGGAGACCCAGTACTTC.

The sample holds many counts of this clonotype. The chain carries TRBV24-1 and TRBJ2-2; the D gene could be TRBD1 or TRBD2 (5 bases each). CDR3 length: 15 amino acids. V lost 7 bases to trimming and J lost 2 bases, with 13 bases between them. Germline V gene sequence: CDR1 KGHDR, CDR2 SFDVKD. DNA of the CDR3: TGTGCCACCAGGGGCCGGGACGAAAACACCGGGGAGCTGTTTTTT. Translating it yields CATRGRDENTGELFF.

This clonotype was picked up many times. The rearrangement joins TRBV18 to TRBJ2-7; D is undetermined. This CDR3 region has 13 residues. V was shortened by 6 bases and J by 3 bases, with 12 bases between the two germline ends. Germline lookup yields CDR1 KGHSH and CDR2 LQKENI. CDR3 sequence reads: CASSLTGDYEQYF. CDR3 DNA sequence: TGTGCCAGCTCCCTGACTGGGGACTACGAGCAGTACTTC.

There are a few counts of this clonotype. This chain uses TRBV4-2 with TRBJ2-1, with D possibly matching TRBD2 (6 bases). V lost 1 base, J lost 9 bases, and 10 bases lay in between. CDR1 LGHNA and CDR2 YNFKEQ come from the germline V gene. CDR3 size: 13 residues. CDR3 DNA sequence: TGTGCCAGCAGCCAAGTTGCGGGGCTTGAGCAGTTCTTC. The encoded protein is CASSQVAGLEQFF.

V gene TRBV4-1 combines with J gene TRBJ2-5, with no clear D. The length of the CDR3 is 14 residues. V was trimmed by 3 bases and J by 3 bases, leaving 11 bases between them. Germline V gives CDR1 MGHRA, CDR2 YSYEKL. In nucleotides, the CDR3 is TGCGCCAGCAGCCATAGGACGGGTGAAGAGACCCAGTACTTC. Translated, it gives CASSHRTGEETQYF.

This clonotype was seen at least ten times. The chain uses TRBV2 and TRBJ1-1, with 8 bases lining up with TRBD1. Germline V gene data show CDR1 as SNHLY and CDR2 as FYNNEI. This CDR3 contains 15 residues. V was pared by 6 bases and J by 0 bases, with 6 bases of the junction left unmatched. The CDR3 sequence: CASSPGQGMNTEAFF. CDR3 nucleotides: TGTGCCAGCAGCCCAGGACAGGGAATGAACACTGAAGCTTTCTTT.

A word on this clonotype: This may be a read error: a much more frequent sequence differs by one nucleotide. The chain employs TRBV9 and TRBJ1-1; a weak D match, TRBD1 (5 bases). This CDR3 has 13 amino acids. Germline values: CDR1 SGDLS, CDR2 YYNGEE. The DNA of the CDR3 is TGTCCCAGCAGCGATGGGGGAAAAGGGACAGCTTTCTTT. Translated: CPSSDGGKGTAFF.

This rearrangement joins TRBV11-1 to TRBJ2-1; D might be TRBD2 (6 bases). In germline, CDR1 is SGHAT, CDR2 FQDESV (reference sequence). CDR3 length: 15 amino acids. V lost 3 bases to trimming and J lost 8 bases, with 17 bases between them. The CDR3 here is CASSLVEGPRDEQFF. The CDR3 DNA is TGTGCCAGCAGCTTGGTGGAGGGGCCACGGGATGAGCAGTTCTTC.

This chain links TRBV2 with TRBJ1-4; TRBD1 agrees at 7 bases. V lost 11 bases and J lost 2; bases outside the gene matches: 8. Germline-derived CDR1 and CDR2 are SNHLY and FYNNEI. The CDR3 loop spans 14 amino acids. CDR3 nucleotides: TGTGCCGGACAAGGGGGCGCGACTAATGAAAAACTGTTTTTT. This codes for CAGQGGATNEKLFF.

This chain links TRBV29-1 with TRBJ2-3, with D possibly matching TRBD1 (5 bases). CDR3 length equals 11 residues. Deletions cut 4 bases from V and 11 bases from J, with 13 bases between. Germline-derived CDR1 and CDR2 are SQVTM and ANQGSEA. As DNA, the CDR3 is TGCAGCGTTGTAGGACAAGGGGTGCAGTATTTT. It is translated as CSVVGQGVQYF.